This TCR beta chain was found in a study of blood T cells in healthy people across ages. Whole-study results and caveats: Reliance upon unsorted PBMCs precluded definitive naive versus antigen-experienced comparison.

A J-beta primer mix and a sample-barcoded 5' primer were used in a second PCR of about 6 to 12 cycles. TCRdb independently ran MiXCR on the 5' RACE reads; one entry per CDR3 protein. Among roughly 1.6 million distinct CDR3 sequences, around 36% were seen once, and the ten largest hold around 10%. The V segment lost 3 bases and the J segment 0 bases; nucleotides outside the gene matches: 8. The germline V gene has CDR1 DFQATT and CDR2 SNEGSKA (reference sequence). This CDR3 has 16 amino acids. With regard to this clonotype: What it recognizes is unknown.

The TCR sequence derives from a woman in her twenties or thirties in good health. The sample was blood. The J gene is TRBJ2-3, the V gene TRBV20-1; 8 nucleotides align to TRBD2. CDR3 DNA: TGCAGTGCTAGCCGACTAGCGAGGGGTAGCACAGATACGCAGTATTTT. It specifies CSASRLARGSTDTQYF.